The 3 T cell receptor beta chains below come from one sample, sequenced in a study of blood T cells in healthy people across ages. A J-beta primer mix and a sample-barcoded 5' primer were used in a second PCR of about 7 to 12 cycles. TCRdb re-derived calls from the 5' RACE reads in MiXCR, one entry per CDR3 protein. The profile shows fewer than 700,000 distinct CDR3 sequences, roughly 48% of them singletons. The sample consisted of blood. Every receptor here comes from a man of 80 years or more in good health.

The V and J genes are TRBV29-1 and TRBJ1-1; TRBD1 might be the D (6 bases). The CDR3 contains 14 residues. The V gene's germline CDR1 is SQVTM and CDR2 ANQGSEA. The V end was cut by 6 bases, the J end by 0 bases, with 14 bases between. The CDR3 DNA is TGCAGCGTCGCTAGGACAGCCATGAACACTGAAGCTTTCTTT. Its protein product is CSVARTAMNTEAFF. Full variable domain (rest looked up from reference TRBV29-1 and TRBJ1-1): SAVISQKPSRDICQRGTSLTIQCQVDSQVTMMFWYRQQPGQSLTLIATANQGSEATYESGFVIDKFPISRPNLTFSTLTVSNMSPEDSSIYLCSVARTAMNTEAFFGQGTRLTVV.

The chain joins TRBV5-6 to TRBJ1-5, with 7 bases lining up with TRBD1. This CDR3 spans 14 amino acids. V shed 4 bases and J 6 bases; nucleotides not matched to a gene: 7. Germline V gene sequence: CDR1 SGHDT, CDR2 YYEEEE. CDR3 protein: CASSGTGDIQPQHF. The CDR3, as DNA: TGTGCCAGCAGCGGAACAGGGGACATTCAGCCCCAGCATTTT.

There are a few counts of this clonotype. CDR3 bases: TGTGCCAGCAGGAGGGGAGGGGACAATGAGCAGTTCTTC. Its translation is CASRRGGDNEQFF. The chain joins TRBV28 to TRBJ2-1; TRBD2 matches 7 bases. The length of the CDR3 is 13 residues. Germline V gene data show CDR1 as MDHEN and CDR2 as SYDVKM. V lost 6 bases to trimming and J lost 5 bases; unmatched junction nucleotides: 4.